This TCR beta chain originates from a study of shared clonotypes between healthy human individuals. The assay used deep level. This table comes from immunoSEQ multiplex PCR, and its TCRdb copy is limited to in-frame clones, with some not included. The table includes about 520,000 clones, 95% to 97% detected once. CD4+ cells were split into CD45RA+ naive and CD45RA-negative memory subsets. The TCR sequence derives from a woman aged 25 to 39 in good health. Material: naive CD4+ T cells sorted from blood. This sample's subset: CD45RA+ positively selected.

The CDR3 protein is CASSDGQVGNSYEQYF. The CDR3 DNA is TGTGCCAGCAGTGATGGACAGGTCGGAAACTCCTACGAGCAGTACTTC. The rearrangement uses TRBV2 and TRBJ2-7, with 7 bases aligning to TRBD1. The trim removed 3 bases at V and 0 bases at J, leaving 8 bases unmatched. The CDR3 is made up of 16 amino acids. CDR1 SNHLY and CDR2 FYNNEI come from the germline V gene.